This passage covers 11 T cell receptor beta chains from one sample sequenced in a study of technical replicates of blood from several donors. Here immunoSEQ multiplex PCR was the method, and the copy in TCRdb shows in-frame clones only, minus some. Of tens of thousands of clones in the sample, roughly 97% are singletons; the top ten hold over 0.15%. Sequencing was performed on T cells isolated from PBMCs. These receptors were taken from a human donor in good health.

V usage is TRBV2 and J usage is TRBJ1-1; 9 bases map to TRBD1. The germline CDR1 and CDR2 sequences are SNHLY and FYNNEI. J lost 6 bases, V lost 4 bases, and 3 bases had no gene match. The CDR3 is 13 amino acids. The CDR3 bases are TGTGCCAGCAGTGGGGGACAGGGCGCTGAAGCTTTCTTT. Amino acid sequence: CASSGGQGAEAFF. Full variable domain (outside the CDR3, taken from reference TRBV2 and TRBJ1-1): EPEVTQTPSHQVTQMGQEVILRCVPISNHLYFYWYRQILGQKVEFLVSFYNNEISEKSEIFDDQFSVERPDGSNFTLKIRSTKLEDSAMYFCASSGGQGAEAFFGQGTRLTVV.

V and J are TRBV10-3 and TRBJ1-2; no reliable D call. The CDR3 consists of 17 residues. Germline lookup yields CDR1 ENHRY and CDR2 SYGVKD. The V end lost 2 bases, the J end lost 2 bases, and 18 bases lay between the germline ends. CDR3 protein: CAISEESAGDSNYGYTF. The DNA for the CDR3 is TGTGCCATCAGTGAGGAAAGTGCGGGTGACTCGAACTATGGCTACACCTTC.

The rearrangement joins TRBV2 to TRBJ2-1; a possible D gene is TRBD2 (6 bases). Between the trimmed V and J ends, which lost 2 bases and 0 bases, there was a span of 14 bases. The CDR3 loop spans 17 amino acids. The germline CDR1 and CDR2 sequences are SNHLY and FYNNEI. CDR3 DNA: TGTGCCAGCAGTGAACCTTCCGGGAGTGTCTCCTACAATGAGCAGTTCTTC. The encoded protein is CASSEPSGSVSYNEQFF.

The chain couples TRBV4-1 to TRBJ2-1, with TRBD1 matching 7 bases. Trimming at V came to 3 bases and at J to 4 bases, leaving 12 bases not matched to a gene. Germline assignment: CDR1 MGHRA and CDR2 YSYEKL. This CDR3 has 17 amino acids. CDR3 sequence (DNA): TGCGCCAGCAGCCATAAAACAGGGGTCTCTACGTACAATGAGCAGTTCTTC. Translating gives CASSHKTGVSTYNEQFF.

The chain uses TRBV18 and TRBJ2-7; 8 nucleotides match TRBD2. The length of the CDR3 is 15 residues. Losses at the gene ends were 1 base for V and 6 bases for J; bases not matched to a gene: 8. Germline V CDR1 and CDR2: KGHSH, LQKENI. The CDR3 DNA sequence: TGTGCCAGCTCACCACAGTCGGGAGGGCCCTCCGAGCAGTACTTC. Its protein is CASSPQSGGPSEQYF.

The gene calls are TRBV9 and TRBJ2-2; D not resolved. This CDR3 has 12 residues. The germline V and J ends were trimmed by 0 bases and 7 bases, with 4 bases remaining between them. Germline CDR1 and CDR2: SGDLS and YYNGEE. CDR3 DNA sequence: TGTGCCAGCAGCGTAGGTCACGGGGAGCTGTTTTTT. Encoded protein: CASSVGHGELFF. Full variable domain (missing parts from reference TRBV9 and TRBJ2-2): DSGVTQTPKHLITATGQRVTLRCSPRSGDLSVYWYQQSLDQGLQFLIQYYNGEERAKGNILERFSAQQFPDLHSELNLSSLELGDSALYFCASSVGHGELFFGEGSRLTVL.

The chain is built from TRBV11-2 and TRBJ2-1; TRBD1 might be the D (6 bases). This CDR3 has 15 amino acids. Between the trimmed V and J ends, which lost 6 bases and 5 bases, there was a span of 17 bases. Germline CDR1 SGHAT, CDR2 FQNNGV. In DNA, the CDR3 is TGTGCCAGCAGATTGCAGGGGATACAAAACAATGAGCAGTTCTTC. Translation: CASRLQGIQNNEQFF.

This chain uses TRBV6-1 with TRBJ2-2, with a tentative D call TRBD1 (6 bases). The V end was cut by 7 bases, the J end by 3 bases, with 15 bases between. Germline CDR1 is MNHNS and CDR2 is SASEGT. The CDR3 is made up of 15 amino acids. CDR3 sequence (DNA): TGTGCCAGCACCCCGGGACACTTTCACACCGGGGAGCTGTTTTTT. Translating gives CASTPGHFHTGELFF.

V usage is TRBV6-1 and J usage is TRBJ2-3, with 14 positions matching TRBD2. Per the germline V gene, CDR1 is MNHNS and CDR2 is SASEGT. The V and J ends lost 6 bases and 4 bases, in that order; junction bases with no gene match: 3. The CDR3 runs 15 residues. CDR3 region: CASRPGLAGADTQYF. The CDR3 DNA reads TGTGCCAGCAGACCGGGACTAGCGGGGGCAGATACGCAGTATTTT.

J is TRBJ2-7 and V is TRBV5-1; D may be TRBD1 (6 bases). Germline V gene sequence: CDR1 SGHRS, CDR2 YFSETQ. V lost 4 bases and J 3 bases, leaving 17 bases between the germline ends. The CDR3 length is 15 residues. CDR3 in DNA: TGCGCCAGCAGCCGATCACAGGGTCGGGACTACGAGCAGTACTTC. Residues: CASSRSQGRDYEQYF.

This clone occurred once. The chain has TRBV10-1 and TRBJ2-7; 14 nucleotides match TRBD2. The CDR3 length is 15 residues. V was clipped by 4 bases and J by 4 bases; unmatched bases: 3. CDR1 WNHNN and CDR2 SYGVQD come from the germline V gene (reference sequence). CDR3 sequence reads: CASSGLAGGKYEQYF. CDR3 bases: TGCGCCAGCAGTGGACTAGCGGGAGGGAAGTACGAGCAGTACTTC.